This T cell receptor (beta chain) was sequenced during a study of monozygotic twins with inflammatory bowel disease (dated by TCRdb to the late 2010s). General notes on the study: The complete study included around 30 monozygotic twin pairs: 19 IBD-discordant Danish pairs and nine German pairs, of which four were IBD-concordant and five were IBD-discordant. The search for disease-associated traits relied mainly on comparing IBD patients with their genetically identical healthy co-twins within discordant pairs. Each individual had, on average, about 151 000 unique TCRalpha sequences and 181 000 unique TCRbeta sequences available for analysis. Beyond this particular receptor, the publication reports: IBD patients shared fewer clonotypes with other individuals than healthy twins did, most markedly in patients showing signs of disease activity. The results gave no support for a single strong signal or clonotype linked to IBD. Background noise and inter-individual variability may have been introduced into the repertoires by the differing immunosuppressive treatments among patients. Repertoire similarity did not differ between concordant and discordant twins, which could be due to limited statistical power. IBD patients had lower TCRbeta repertoire diversity, measured by the inverse Simpson index, than their healthy co-twins. The analysis was unable to tell apart different T cell subtypes.

From cysteine to phenylalanine, the CDR3 is 16 amino acids long. Only the protein is available. According to the germline V gene (reference sequence), CDR1 reads LNHNV and CDR2 reads YYDKDF. Receptor amplification or capture employed 5' RACE. Preparation of each TCR library used approximately 3,700 ng of total RNA. For each sample, cDNA was synthesized in eight separate reactions using SMARTScribe reverse transcriptase. During cDNA synthesis, template switching was used to introduce unique molecular identifiers that contained a 6-nucleotide sample barcode. Amplification of TCRalpha and TCRbeta cDNA involved two nested PCRs of approximately 16 and 9 cycles, and each PCR was followed by bead purification. Before amplification, the cDNA was both treated with uracil DNA-glycosylase and purified with the QIAquick PCR purification kit. In the second PCR, Illumina TruSeq-compatible adapters and sample-specific barcodes were added. TapeStation and Qubit were used to check library quality and concentration, and roughly 4.8 ng of each library went into the pool. The pooled libraries were sequenced with 2 x 100 bp reads and custom sequencing primers on an Illumina HiSeq2500 single-index Rapid Run. Under the source paper's analysis protocol: UMI-based consensus assembly with MiGEC version 1.2.6 was used to correct PCR and sequencing errors. V(D)J alignment, clonotype assembly and CDR3 extraction were performed with MiXCR version 2.1.1. To normalise gene usage, clonotype sharing and MAIT/NKT TCR abundance, the top 1000, 10 000 and 20 000 clonotypes in each sample were analysed. After downsampling to 27 000 UMIs, diversity was calculated as the inverse Simpson index using the vegan R package. Paired Mann-Whitney U tests on discordant twin pairs were used, with Benjamini-Hochberg multiple-testing correction. TCRdb reprocessed the reads into one record per CDR3 protein sequence, lacking DNA. These V and J calls are TCRdb output, not the study's own analysis. The sample's table lists a count of under 130,000 distinct CDR3 sequences. The ten largest clonotypes hold roughly 1.8% of the sample.

Note on this clonotype: The antigen this receptor binds is unknown.

From each donor, a roughly 2.5 ml peripheral blood sample was collected into PAXgene tubes and stored at -80 degrees C. Total RNA was isolated from whole blood with the PAXgene blood miRNA kit on an automated QIAcube, without T cell sorting. Deep TCRalpha and TCRbeta repertoire profiling with unique molecular barcoding was performed on peripheral blood of monozygotic twin pairs concordant or discordant for inflammatory bowel disease. Smoking habits were recorded for all twin pairs, and individuals were classified as current, former or never smokers. Sample: blood. The receptor's source is a human donor with ulcerative colitis or Crohn's disease, or a healthy co-twin of an affected twin (not recorded which). Recombination connected TRBV15 to TRBJ2-1; TCRdb picks TRBD1, but there is no DNA to check that call. The CDR3 here reads CATSKEGAGGENEQFF.